Detailed here is one TCR beta chain. This specimen comes from a study of blood T cell repertoires in COVID-19. The V gene lost 5 bases and the J gene lost 7 bases, with 9 bases spanning the gap. This CDR3 contains 12 residues. Looked up from germline, CDR1 is LNHNV and CDR2 is YYDKDF (reference sequence). The protocol was immunoSEQ multiplex PCR, while the TCRdb copy is restricted to in-frame clones and leaves out a portion. The sample carries about 20,000 clones, more than 80% recorded once. This sequence originates from a human donor in a cohort sampled during active COVID-19. The chain has TRBV15 and TRBJ1-5, with D unresolved. The sequenced sample consisted of peripheral blood. For the CDR3, the DNA is TGTGCCACCAGCCTCACGGGGCAGCCCCAGCATTTT. Protein: CATSLTGQPQHF.